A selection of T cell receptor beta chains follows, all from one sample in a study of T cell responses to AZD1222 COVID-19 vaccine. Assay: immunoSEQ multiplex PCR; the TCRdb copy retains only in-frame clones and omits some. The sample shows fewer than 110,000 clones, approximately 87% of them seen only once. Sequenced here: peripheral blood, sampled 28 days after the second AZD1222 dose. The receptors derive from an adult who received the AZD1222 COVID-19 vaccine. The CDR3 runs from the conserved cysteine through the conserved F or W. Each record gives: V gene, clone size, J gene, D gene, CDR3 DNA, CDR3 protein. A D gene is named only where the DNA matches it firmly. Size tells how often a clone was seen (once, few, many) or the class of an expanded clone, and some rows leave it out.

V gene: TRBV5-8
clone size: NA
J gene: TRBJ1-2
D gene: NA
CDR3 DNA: TGTGCCAGTCCGGGGGAAGGAGGCTACACCTTC
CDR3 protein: CASPGEGGYTF

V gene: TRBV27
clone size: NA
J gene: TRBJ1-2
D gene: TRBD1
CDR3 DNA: TGTGCCAGCAGGACAAGACAGGGGGATGGCTACACCTTC
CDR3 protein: CASRTRQGDGYTF

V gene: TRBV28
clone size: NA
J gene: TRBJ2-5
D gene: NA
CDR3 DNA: TGTGCCAGCAGTGGGGAGATTGAACAGGCGAGGCAGACCCAGTACTTC
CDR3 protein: CASSGEIEQARQTQYF

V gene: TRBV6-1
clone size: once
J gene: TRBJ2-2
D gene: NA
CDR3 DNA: TGTGCCAGCTCCCTCGGACAGACGAACACCGGGGAGCTGTTTTTT
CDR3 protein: CASSLGQTNTGELFF

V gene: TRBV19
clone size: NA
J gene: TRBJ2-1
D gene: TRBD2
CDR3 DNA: TGTGCCAGTAGTGGGACGGGAGGGTACAATGAGCAGTTCTTC
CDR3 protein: CASSGTGGYNEQFF

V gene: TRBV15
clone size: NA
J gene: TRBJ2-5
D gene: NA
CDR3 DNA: TGTGCCACCAGCAGAGGTGTCCCCGGCCGGGAGACCCAGTACTTC
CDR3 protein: CATSRGVPGRETQYF

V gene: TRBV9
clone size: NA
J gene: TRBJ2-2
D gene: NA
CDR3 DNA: TGTGCCAGCAGCGTAACAGGGGAGGGAAGGACCGGGGAGCTGTTTTTT
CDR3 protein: CASSVTGEGRTGELFF

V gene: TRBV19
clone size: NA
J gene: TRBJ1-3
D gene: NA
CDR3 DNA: TGTGCCAGCTCGAGGACTCCGGGGCCTGGAAACACCATATATTTT
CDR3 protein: CASSRTPGPGNTIYF

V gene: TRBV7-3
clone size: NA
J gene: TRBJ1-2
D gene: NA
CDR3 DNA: TGTGCCAGCAGCCCCAACGCGGGGGGCGGCTACACCTTC
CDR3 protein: CASSPNAGGGYTF

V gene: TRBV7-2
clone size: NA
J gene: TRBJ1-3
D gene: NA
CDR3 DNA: TGTGCCAGCAGCCAAGGACGGTCGGGTGGAAACACCATATATTTT
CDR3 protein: CASSQGRSGGNTIYF

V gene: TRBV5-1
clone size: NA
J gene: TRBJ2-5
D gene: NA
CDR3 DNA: TGCGCCAGCAGCTTGTTGTCGCGGGGTCAGGAGACCCAGTACTTC
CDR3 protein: CASSLLSRGQETQYF

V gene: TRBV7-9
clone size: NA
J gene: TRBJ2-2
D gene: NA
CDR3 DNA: TGTGCCAGCAGCCTTGCCCGGAACACCGGGGAGCTGTTTTTT
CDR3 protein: CASSLARNTGELFF

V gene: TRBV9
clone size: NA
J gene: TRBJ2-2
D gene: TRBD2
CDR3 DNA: TGTGCCAGCAGCGCTACGGGGGGAGCGGCCGGGGAGCTGTTTTTT
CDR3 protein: CASSATGGAAGELFF

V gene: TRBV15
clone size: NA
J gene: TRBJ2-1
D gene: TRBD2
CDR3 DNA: TGTGCCACCAGCATCCTGAGGACTAGTTACAATGAGCAGTTCTTC
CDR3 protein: CATSILRTSYNEQFF

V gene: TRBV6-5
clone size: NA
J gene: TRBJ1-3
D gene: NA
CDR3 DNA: TGTGCCAGCGCCCCGGGACACAGATTAGGAAACACCATATATTTT
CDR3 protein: CASAPGHRLGNTIYF

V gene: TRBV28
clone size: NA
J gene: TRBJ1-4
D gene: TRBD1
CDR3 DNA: TGTGCCAGCAGTCACGGGACAGGGAGTGCAACTAATGAAAAACTGTTTTTT
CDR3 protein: CASSHGTGSATNEKLFF

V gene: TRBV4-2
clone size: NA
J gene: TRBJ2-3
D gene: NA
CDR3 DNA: TGTGCCAGCAGCCAACGAGGACAGTCAGATACGCAGTATTTT
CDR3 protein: CASSQRGQSDTQYF

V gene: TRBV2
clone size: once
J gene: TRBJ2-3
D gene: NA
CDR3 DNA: TGTGCCAGCGTCTCGCGCGGCACAGATACGCAGTATTTT
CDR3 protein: CASVSRGTDTQYF

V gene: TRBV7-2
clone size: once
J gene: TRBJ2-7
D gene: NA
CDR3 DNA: TGTGCCAGCAGCTTAAAAGCGGGTGCCGAGCAGTACTTC
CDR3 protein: CASSLKAGAEQYF

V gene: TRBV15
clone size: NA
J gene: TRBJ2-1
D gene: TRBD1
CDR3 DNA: TGTGCCACCAGCAGCGGGCCGAGACAGGGGAATGAGCAGTTCTTC
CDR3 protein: CATSSGPRQGNEQFF

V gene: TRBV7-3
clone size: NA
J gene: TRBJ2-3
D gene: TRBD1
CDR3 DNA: TGTGCCAGCAAGGACAGGGGAGGTGATACGCAGTATTTT
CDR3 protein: CASKDRGGDTQYF

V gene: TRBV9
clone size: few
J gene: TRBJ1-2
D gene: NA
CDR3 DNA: TGTGCCAGCAGCGTAGGGGATACTAACTATGGCTACACCTTC
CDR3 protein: CASSVGDTNYGYTF

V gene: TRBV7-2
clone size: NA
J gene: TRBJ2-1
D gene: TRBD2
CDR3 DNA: TGTGCCAGCAGCTTAGGGATGCAGCGGGGGGGGAACAATGAGCAGTTCTTC
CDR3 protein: CASSLGMQRGGNNEQFF

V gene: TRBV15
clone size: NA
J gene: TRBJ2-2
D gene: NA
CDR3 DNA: TGTGCCACCGGGCCGATGACCGGGGAGCTGTTTTTT
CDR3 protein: CATGPMTGELFF

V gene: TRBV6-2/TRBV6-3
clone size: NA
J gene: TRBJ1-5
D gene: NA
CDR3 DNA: TGTGCCAGCAGTTACTCGAACAATCAGCCCCAGCATTTT
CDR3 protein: CASSYSNNQPQHF

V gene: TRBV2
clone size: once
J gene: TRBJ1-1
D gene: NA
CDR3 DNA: TGTGCCAGCAGGCTTGAGGGGAACACTGAAGCTTTCTTT
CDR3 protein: CASRLEGNTEAFF

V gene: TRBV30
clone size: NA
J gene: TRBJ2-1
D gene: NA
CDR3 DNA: TGTGCCTGGAGTGTCCAAATCAATGAGCAGTTCTTC
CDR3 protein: CAWSVQINEQFF

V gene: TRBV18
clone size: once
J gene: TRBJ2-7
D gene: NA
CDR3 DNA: TGTGCCAGCTCACGAACAGAATCCTACGAGCAGTACTTC
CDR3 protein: CASSRTESYEQYF

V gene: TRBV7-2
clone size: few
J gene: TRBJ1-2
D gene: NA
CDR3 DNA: TGTGCCAGCAGCTTAGAGGGGGGGCCCGGCTATGGCTACACCTTC
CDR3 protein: CASSLEGGPGYGYTF

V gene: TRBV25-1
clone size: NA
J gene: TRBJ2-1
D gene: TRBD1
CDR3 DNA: TGTGCCAGCAGTGAATTGGACAGGGAGTCAAATGAGCAGTTCTTC
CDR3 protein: CASSELDRESNEQFF

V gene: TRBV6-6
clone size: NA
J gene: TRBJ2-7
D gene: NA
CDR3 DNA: TGTGCCAGCAGTTACTTTCGGGGGACAGAGAACTACGAGCAGTACTTC
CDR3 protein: CASSYFRGTENYEQYF

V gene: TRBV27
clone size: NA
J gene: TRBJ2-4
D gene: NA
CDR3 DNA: TGTGCCAGCAGTCCCTTAGCCAAAAACATTCAGTACTTC
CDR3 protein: CASSPLAKNIQYF

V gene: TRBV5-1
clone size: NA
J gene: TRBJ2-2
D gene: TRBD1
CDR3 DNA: TGCGCCAGCGGCCAGGACAGGCCGGGCACCGGGGAGCTGTTTTTT
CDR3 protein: CASGQDRPGTGELFF

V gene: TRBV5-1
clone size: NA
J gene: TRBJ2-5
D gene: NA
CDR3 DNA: TGCGCCAGCAGCTTAATTACAGGTGCAGAGACCCAGTACTTC
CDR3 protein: CASSLITGAETQYF

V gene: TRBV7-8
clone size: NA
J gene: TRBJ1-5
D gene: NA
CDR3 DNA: TGTGCCAGCAGCTTAGTGGGGACGGATCAGCCCCAGCATTTT
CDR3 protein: CASSLVGTDQPQHF

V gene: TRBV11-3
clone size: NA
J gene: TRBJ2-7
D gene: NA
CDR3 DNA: TGTGCCAGCAGCTTACTTCTGGAAAGCTCCTACGAGCAGTACTTC
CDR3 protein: CASSLLLESSYEQYF

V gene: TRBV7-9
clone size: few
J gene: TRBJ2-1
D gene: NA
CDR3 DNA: TGTGCCAGCAGCTTAGCGGGCGGCGTTGAGCAGTTCTTC
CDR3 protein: CASSLAGGVEQFF

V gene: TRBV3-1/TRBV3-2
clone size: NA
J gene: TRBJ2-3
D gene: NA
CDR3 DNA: TGTGCCAGCAGCCAAGATATACTAGATACGCAGTATTTT
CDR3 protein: CASSQDILDTQYF

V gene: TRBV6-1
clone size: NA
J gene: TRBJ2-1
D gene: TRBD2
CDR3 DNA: TGTGCCAGCAGTGAATGGGCTAGCGGGGGACCTTGGAATGAGCAGTTCTTC
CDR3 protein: CASSEWASGGPWNEQFF

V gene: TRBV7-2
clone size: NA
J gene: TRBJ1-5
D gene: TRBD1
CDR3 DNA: TGTGCCAGCAGCTCCGGACAGGGACAAATAGGGAATCAGCCCCAGCATTTT
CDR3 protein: CASSSGQGQIGNQPQHF

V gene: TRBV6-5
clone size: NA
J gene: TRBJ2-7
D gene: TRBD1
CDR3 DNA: TGTGCCAGCATTGGTCGGACAGGGGGCTCCTACGAGCAGTACTTC
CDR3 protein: CASIGRTGGSYEQYF